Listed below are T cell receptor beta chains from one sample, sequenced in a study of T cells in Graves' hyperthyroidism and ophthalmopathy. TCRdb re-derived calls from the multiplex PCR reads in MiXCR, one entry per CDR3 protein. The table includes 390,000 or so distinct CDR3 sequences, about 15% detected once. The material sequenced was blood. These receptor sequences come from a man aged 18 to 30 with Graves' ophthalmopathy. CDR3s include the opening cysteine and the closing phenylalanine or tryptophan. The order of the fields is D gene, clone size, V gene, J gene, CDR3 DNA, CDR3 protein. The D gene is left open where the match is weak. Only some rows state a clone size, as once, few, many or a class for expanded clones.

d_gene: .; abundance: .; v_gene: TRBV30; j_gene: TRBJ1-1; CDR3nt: TGTGCCTGGAGTGTACGATGGGGATCCACTGAAGCTTTCTTT; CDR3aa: CAWSVRWGSTEAFF
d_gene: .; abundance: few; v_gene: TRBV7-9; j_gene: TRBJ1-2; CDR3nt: TGTGCCAGCAGTCGAGGGGAGTCTAACTATGGCTACACCTTC; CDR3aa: CASSRGESNYGYTF
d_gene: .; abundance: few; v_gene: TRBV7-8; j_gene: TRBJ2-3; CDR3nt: TGTGCCAGCAGCTTAGGCAGGAGGGGGACTAGCACAGATACGCAGTATTTT; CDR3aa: CASSLGRRGTSTDTQYF
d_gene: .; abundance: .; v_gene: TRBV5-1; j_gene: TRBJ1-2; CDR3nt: TGCGCCAGCAGCTTTTGGACAGAAGGCGGCTACACCTTC; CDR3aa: CASSFWTEGGYTF
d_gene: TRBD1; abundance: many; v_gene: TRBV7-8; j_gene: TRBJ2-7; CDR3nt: TGTGCCAGCAGCATCCCCGGGACAGCCTCCTACGAGCAGTACTTC; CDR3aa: CASSIPGTASYEQYF
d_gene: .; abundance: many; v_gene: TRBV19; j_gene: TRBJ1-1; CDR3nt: TGTGCCAGCAGACTCGACAGATTGAACACTGAAGCTTTCTTT; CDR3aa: CASRLDRLNTEAFF
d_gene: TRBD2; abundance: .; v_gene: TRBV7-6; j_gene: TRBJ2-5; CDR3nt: TGTGCCAGCAGCCGGGGAGAAGCGGGGGGCCAAGAGACCCAGTACTTC; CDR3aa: CASSRGEAGGQETQYF
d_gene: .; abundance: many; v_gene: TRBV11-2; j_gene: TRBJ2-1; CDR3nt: TGTGCCAGCAGCTTAGATGTCGGATTAGAGCAGTTCTTC; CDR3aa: CASSLDVGLEQFF
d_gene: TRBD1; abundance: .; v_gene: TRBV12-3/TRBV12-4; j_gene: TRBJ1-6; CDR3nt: TGTGCCAGCAGTTTCGACAGGGGGCTGAGCTCCTATAATTCACCCCTCCACTTT; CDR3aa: CASSFDRGLSSYNSPLHF
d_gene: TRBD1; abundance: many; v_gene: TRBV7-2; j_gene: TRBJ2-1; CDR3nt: TGTGCCAGCAGCTTAGCCCTGACAGGGTACGATGAGCAGTTCTTC; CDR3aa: CASSLALTGYDEQFF
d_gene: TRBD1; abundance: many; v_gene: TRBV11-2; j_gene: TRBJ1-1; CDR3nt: TGTGCCAGCAGTACTCAGGGGGACACTGAAGCTTTCTTT; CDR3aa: CASSTQGDTEAFF
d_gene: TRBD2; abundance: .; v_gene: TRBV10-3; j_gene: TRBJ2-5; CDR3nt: TGTGCCATCAGTGAGAGGTTAGCGGGAGAGACCCAGTACTTC; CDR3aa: CAISERLAGETQYF
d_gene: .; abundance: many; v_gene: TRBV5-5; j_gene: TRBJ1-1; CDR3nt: TGTGCCAGCAGCCGGTATGAGGACAGGAACACTGAAGCTTTCTTT; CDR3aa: CASSRYEDRNTEAFF
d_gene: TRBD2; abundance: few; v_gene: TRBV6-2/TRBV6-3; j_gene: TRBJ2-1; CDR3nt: TGTGCCAGCAGTTACGTAGCGGGTCACTCCTACAATGAGCAGTTCTTC; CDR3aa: CASSYVAGHSYNEQFF
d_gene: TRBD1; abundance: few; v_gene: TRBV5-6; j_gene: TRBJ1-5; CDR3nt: TGTGCCAGCAGCTTGATGGACAGGGGACTCAATCAGCCCCAGCATTTT; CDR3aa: CASSLMDRGLNQPQHF
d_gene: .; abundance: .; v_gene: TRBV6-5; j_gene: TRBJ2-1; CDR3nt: TGTGCCAGCAGTTACTCTGGCGGTAACTACAATGAGCAGTTCTTC; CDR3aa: CASSYSGGNYNEQFF
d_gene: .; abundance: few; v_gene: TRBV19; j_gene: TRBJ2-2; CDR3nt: TGTGCCAGTAGTACCTCCGAAACCGGGGAGCTGTTTTTT; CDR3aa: CASSTSETGELFF
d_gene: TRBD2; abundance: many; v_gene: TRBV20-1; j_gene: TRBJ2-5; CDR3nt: TGCAGTGCTAGGGACACTAGCGCCCAAGAGACCCAGTACTTC; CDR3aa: CSARDTSAQETQYF
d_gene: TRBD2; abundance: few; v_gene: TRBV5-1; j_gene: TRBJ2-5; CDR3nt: TGCGCCAGCAGCTCGACGGGGACTAGTTACGAGACCCAGTACTTC; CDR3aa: CASSSTGTSYETQYF
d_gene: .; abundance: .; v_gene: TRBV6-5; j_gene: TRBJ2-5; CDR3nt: TGTGCCAGCAGTTACTCGGGGGAACTCCAAGAGACCCAGTACTTC; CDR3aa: CASSYSGELQETQYF
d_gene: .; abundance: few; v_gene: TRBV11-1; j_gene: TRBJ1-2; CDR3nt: TGTGCCAGCAGCCTCGTGGGAAAGGCCGGCTACACCTTC; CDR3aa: CASSLVGKAGYTF
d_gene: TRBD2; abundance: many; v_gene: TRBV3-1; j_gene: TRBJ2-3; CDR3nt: TGTGCCAGCAGCCAAGATTTATTTACTAGCGGGGGAGATACGCAGTATTTT; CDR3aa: CASSQDLFTSGGDTQYF
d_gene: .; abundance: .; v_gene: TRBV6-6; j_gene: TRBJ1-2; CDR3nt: TGTGCCAGCAGTTACTCGGCCAGCTCCCCAAACTACACCTTC; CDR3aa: CASSYSASSPNYTF
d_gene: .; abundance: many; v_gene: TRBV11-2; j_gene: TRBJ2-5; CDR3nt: TGTGCCAGCAGCTTAAGACTCCTCCCTCAAGAGACCCAGTACTTC; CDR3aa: CASSLRLLPQETQYF
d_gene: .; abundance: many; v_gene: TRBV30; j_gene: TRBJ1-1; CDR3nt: TGTGCTTTGGACAGAATGAACACTGAAGCTTTCTTT; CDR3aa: CALDRMNTEAFF
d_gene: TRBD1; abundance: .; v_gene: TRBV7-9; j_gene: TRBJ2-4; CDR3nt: TGTGCCAGCAGCTCTCGCCGGGACAGGGGACTGTTGGCCAAAAACATTCAGTACTTC; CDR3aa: CASSSRRDRGLLAKNIQYF
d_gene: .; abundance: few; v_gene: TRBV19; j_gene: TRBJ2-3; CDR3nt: TGTGCCAGTAGTATTCCGGGGGTTGGCACAGATACGCAGTATTTT; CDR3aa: CASSIPGVGTDTQYF
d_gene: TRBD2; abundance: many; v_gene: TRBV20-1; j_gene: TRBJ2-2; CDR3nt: TGCAGTGCTAGACCTAGCGGGAGCGTCAACACCGGGGAGCTGTTTTTT; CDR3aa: CSARPSGSVNTGELFF
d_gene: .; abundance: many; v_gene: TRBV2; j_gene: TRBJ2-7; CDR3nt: TGTGCCAGCAGTGAGACCCCCTACGAGCAGTACTTC; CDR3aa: CASSETPYEQYF
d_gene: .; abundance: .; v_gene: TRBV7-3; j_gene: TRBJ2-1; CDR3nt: TGTGCCAGCAGCTTAAATGGGGGAACCGCCTACAATGAGCAGTTCTTC; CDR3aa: CASSLNGGTAYNEQFF
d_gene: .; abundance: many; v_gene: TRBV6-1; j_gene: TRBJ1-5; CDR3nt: TGTGCCAGCAGTGCCTTCGACAGAGGCCGGTATTTT; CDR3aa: CASSAFDRGRYF
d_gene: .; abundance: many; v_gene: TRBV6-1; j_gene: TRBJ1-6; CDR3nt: TGTGCCAGCAGTGTCGGCAGGGAGAATTCACCCCTCCACTTT; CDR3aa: CASSVGRENSPLHF
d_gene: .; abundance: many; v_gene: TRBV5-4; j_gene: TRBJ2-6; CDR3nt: TGTGCCAGCAGCCGGGACTCCTTCTCTGGGGCCAACGTCCTGACTTTC; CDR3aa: CASSRDSFSGANVLTF
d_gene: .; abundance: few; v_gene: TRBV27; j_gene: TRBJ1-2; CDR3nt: TGTGCCAGCAGTCTCCACGCTAACTATGGCTACACCTTC; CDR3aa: CASSLHANYGYTF
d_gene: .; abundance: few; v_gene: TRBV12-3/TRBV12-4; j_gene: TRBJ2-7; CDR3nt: TGTGCCAGCAGTTCTAACGGGGAACCCTACGAGCAGTACTTC; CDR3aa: CASSSNGEPYEQYF
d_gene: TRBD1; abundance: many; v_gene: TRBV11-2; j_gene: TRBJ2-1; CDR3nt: TGTGCCAGCAGTCAGGGGGACAGGGACGACAATGAGCAGTTCTTC; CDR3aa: CASSQGDRDDNEQFF
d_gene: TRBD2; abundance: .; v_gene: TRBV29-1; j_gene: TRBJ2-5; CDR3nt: TGCAGCGTAGCCGGGACTAGCGGGGGAGAGACCCAGTACTTC; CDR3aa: CSVAGTSGGETQYF
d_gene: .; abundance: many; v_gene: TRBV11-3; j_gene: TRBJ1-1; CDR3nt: TGTGCCAGCGAGCCACCTACGGGTTACACTGAAGCTTTCTTT; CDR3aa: CASEPPTGYTEAFF
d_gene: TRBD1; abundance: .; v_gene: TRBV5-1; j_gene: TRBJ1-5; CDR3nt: TGCGCCAGCAGCTTGGGGCAGGGGGGCACCCAGCCCCAGCATTTT; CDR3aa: CASSLGQGGTQPQHF
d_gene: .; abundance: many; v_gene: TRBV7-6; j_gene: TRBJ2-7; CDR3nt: TGTGCCAGCAGCTTAGATACCGGCTTTGGCGAGCAGTACTTC; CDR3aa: CASSLDTGFGEQYF
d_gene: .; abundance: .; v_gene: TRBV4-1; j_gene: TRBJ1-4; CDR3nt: TGCGCCAGCAGCCAAGATCTGGGCCCCTCTAATGAAAAACTGTTTTTT; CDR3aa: CASSQDLGPSNEKLFF
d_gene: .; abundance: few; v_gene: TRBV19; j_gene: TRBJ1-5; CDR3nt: TGTGCCAGTAGTATAGAGGGGAGTTTCAATCAGCCCCAGCATTTT; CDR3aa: CASSIEGSFNQPQHF
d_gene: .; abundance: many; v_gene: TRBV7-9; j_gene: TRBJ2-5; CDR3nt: TGTGCCAGCAGCTTAGTGCTTCAGGGTCCGGGAGAGACCCAGTACTTC; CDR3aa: CASSLVLQGPGETQYF
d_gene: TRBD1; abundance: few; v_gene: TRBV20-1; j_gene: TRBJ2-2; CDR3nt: TGCAGTGCTAGGCCCAGGGGGACCACCGGGGAGCTGTTTTTT; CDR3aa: CSARPRGTTGELFF
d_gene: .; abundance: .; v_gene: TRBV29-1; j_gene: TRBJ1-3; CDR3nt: TGCAGCGTTGAGAAGGGAACTGGAAACACCATATATTTT; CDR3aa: CSVEKGTGNTIYF
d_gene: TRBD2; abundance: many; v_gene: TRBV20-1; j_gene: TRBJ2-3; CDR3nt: TGCAGTGCTTTTTTAGCGGGAGCGCGCGTGAATACGCAGTATTTT; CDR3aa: CSAFLAGARVNTQYF
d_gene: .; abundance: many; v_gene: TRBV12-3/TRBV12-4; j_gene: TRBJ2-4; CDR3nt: TGTGCCAGCAGGCCAGATGGAGCCAAAAACATTCAGTACTTC; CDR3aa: CASRPDGAKNIQYF
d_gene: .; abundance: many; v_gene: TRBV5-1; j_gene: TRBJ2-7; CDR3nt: TGCGCCAGCAGCTACAAAACATCGCCCTCCGAGCAGTACTTC; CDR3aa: CASSYKTSPSEQYF
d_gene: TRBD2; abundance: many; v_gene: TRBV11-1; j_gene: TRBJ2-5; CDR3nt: TGTGCCAGCAGCCCGTCCCCAGCGGGGGCTCGGCCGTGGGAGACCCAGTACTTC; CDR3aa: CASSPSPAGARPWETQYF
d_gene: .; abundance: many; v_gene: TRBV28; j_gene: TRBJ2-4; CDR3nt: TGTGCCAGCAGACCCTGGGACGAACGATGGGCCAAAAACATTCAGTACTTC; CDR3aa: CASRPWDERWAKNIQYF